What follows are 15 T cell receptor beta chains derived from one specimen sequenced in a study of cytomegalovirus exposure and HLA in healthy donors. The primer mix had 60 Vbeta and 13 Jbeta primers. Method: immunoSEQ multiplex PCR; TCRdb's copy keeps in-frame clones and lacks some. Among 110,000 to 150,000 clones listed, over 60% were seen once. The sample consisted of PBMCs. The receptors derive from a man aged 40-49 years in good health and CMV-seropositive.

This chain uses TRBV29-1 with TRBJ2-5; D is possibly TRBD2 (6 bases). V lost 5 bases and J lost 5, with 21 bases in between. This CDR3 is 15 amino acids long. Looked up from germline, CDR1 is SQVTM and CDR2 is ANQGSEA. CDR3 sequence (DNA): TGCAGCGTTAGGAGCGGGCGTCGGCTTCGGGAGACCCAGTACTTC. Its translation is CSVRSGRRLRETQYF.

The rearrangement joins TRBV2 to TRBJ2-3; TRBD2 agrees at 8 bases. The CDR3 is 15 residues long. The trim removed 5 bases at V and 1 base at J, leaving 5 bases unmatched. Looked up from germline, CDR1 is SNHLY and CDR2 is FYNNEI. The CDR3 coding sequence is TGTGCCAGCAGTCCTGCGGGGGGCCGCACAGATACGCAGTATTTT. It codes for CASSPAGGRTDTQYF.

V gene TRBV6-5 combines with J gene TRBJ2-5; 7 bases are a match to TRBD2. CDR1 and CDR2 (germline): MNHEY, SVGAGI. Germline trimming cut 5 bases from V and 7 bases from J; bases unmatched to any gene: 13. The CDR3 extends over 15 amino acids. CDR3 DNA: TGTGCCAGCAGTCCACTGGGGGGGTCAATTGGGACCCAGTACTTC. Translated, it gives CASSPLGGSIGTQYF.

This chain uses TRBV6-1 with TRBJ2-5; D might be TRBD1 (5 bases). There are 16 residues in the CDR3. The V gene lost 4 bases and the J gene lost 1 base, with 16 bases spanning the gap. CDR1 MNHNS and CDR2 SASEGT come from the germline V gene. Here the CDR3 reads CASSAGQQVLQETQYF. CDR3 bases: TGTGCCAGCAGTGCAGGACAACAGGTTCTCCAAGAGACCCAGTACTTC.

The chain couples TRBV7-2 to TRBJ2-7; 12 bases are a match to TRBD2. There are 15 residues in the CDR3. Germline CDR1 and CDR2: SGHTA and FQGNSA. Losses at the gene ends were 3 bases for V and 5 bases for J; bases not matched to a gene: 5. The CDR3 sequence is CASSLGLAGFDEQYF. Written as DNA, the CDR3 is TGTGCCAGCAGCTTGGGACTAGCGGGTTTCGACGAGCAGTACTTC.

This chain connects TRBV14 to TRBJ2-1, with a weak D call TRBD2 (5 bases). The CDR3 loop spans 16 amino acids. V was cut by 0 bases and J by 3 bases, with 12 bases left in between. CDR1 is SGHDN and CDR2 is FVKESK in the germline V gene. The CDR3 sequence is CASSQDMSGVYNEQFF. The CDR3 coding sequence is TGTGCCAGCAGCCAAGATATGAGCGGTGTCTACAATGAGCAGTTCTTC.

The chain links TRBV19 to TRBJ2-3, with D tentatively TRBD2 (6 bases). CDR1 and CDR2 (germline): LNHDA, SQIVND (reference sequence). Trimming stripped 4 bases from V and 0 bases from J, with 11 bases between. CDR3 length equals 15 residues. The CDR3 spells CASSTAGRSTDTQYF. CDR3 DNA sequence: TGTGCCAGTAGTACGGCGGGGCGAAGCACAGATACGCAGTATTTT.

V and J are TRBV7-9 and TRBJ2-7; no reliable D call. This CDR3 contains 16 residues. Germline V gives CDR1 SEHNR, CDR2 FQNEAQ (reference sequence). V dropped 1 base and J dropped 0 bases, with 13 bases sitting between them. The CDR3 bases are TGTGCCAGCAGCTTAGTAGGCGGCTTTAGCTCCTACGAGCAGTACTTC. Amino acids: CASSLVGGFSSYEQYF.

The CDR3 spells CASSYFTGRDNEQFF. The CDR3, as DNA: TGTGCCAGCAGTTACTTTACAGGGCGTGACAATGAGCAGTTCTTC. The rearrangement joins TRBV6-5 to TRBJ2-1; maybe TRBD1 (6 bases). Deletions cut 1 base from V and 5 bases from J, with 12 bases between. Germline V gene sequence: CDR1 MNHEY, CDR2 SVGAGI. The CDR3 covers 15 residues.

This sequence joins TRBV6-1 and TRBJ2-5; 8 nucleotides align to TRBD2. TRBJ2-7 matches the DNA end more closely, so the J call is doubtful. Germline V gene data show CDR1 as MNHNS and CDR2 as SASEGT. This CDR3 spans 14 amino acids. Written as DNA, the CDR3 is TGTGCCAGCAGTGATCGGGGGGGCGCCTACGAGCAGTACTTC. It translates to CASSDRGGAYEQYF.

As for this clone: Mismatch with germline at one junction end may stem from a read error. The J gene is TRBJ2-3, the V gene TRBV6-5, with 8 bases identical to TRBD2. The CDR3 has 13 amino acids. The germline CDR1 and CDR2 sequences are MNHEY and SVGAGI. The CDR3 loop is CASSYSPGGLGLF. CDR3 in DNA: TGTGCCAGCAGTTACTCTCCGGGAGGGCTCGGTCTTTTT.

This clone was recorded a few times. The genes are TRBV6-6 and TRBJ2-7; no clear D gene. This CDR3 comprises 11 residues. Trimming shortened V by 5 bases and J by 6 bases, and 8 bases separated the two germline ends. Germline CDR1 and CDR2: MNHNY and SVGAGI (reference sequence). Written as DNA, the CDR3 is TGTGCCAGCAGTCAGCCGGGCGAGCAGTACTTC. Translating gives CASSQPGEQYF.

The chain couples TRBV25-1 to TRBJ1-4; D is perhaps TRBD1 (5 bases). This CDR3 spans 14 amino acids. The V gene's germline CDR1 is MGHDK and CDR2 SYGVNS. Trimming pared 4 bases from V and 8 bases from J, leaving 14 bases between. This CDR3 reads CASSGVRGGEKLFF. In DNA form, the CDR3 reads TGTGCCAGCAGTGGGGTAAGGGGTGGAGAAAAACTGTTTTTT.

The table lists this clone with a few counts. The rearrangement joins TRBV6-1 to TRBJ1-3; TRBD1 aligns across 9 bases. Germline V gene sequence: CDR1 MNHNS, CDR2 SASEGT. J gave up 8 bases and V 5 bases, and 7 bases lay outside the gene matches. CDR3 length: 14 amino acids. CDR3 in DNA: TGTGCCAGCAGTCCCGGGACAGGGTTTTACACCATATATTTT. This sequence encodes CASSPGTGFYTIYF.

The CDR3 nucleotides are TGTGCCAGCAGCTTTCCAGGGGGCAACGGAAACACCATATATTTT. It translates to CASSFPGGNGNTIYF. This chain uses TRBV5-6 with TRBJ1-3, with TRBD1 identical over 8 bases. CDR1 is SGHDT and CDR2 is YYEEEE in the germline V gene. The CDR3 has 15 amino acids. Trimming removed 2 bases from V and 4 bases from J; junction bases left unmatched: 5.